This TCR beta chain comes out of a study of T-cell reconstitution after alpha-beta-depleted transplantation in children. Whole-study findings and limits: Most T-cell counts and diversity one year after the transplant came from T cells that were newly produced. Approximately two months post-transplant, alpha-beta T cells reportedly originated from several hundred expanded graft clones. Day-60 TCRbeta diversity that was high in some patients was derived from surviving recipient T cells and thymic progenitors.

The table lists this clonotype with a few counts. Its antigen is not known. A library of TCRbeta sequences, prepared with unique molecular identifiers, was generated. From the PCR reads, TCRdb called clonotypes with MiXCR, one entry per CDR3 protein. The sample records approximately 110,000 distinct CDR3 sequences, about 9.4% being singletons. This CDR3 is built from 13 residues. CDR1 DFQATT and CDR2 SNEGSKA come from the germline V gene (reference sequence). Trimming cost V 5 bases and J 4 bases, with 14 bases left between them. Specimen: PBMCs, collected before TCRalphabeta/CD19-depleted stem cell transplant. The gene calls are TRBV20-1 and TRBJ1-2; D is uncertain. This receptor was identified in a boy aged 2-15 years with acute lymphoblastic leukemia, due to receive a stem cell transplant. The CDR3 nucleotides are TGCAGTGCTGAATCGACCGTCCCCTATGGCTACACCTTC. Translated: CSAESTVPYGYTF.